This T cell receptor beta chain was identified during a study of OX40 agonist ivuxolimab in advanced cancers. Looking at the study overall: There were three patients with partial responses, one having hepatocellular carcinoma and two cutaneous melanoma.

Only in-frame clones appear in the TCRdb table, and some are missing; sequencing was by immunoSEQ multiplex PCR. The repertoire holds about 130,000 clones, roughly nine tenths seen once, with 1.1% in the top ten. The ends were cut back, 7 bases at V and 0 bases at J, with 12 bases in the middle. Germline loops: CDR1 MDHEN, CDR2 SYDVKM. The CDR3 loop spans 14 amino acids. The sequenced sample was CD4+ or CD8+ T cells sorted from blood, obtained in a trial of the OX40 agonist ivuxolimab. The TCR originated in an adult with an advanced solid tumor such as melanoma, head and neck, liver or kidney cancer. The rearrangement uses TRBV28 and TRBJ1-1; D remains unclear. CDR3 nucleotides: TGTGCCAGCATCATAGGGCAGATGAACACTGAAGCTTTCTTT. It encodes CASIIGQMNTEAFF.